This T cell receptor (beta chain) was obtained from a study of cytomegalovirus exposure and HLA in healthy donors. Study information: The approximately 710 first-cohort repertoires and the approximately 110 validation repertoires shared the same platform, a later analysis reported.

Germline V lookup: CDR1 SGDLS, CDR2 YYNGEE. V lost 0 bases and J lost 0, with 8 bases in between. This CDR3 region has 15 residues. Generated by immunoSEQ multiplex PCR, the TCRdb table keeps only in-frame clones and is missing some. The sample has more than 130,000 clones; approximately 86% are singletons. Among the 110 or so subjects of the validation cohort, separate from the roughly 700-subject first cohort, were the donors. Findings of the study overall: Rarity marked most TCR sequences, yet some public TCRs occurred in many donors.

Points on this clone: Antigen: not known.

The specimen was PBMCs. The chain combines TRBV9 with TRBJ2-3; unclear D gene. The receptor's source is a woman in her late teens or twenties in good health and CMV-seropositive. In DNA form, the CDR3 reads TGTGCCAGCAGCGTAGGTGGCAGGAGCACAGATACGCAGTATTTT. This sequence encodes CASSVGGRSTDTQYF. Full variable domain (outside the CDR3, taken from reference TRBV9 and TRBJ2-3): DSGVTQTPKHLITATGQRVTLRCSPRSGDLSVYWYQQSLDQGLQFLIQYYNGEERAKGNILERFSAQQFPDLHSELNLSSLELGDSALYFCASSVGGRSTDTQYFGPGTRLTVL.